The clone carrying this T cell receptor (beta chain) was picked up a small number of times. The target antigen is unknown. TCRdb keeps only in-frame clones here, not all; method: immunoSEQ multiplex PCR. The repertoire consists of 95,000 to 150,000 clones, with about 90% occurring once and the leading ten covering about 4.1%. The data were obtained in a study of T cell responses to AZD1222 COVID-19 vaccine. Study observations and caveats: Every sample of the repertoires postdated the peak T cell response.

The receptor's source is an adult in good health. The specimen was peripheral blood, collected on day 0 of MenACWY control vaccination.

In nucleotides, the CDR3 is TGTGCCACCAGCAGAGACCGACAGCAACCTGGCTACACCTTC. Translation: CATSRDRQQPGYTF. The chain uses TRBV15 and TRBJ1-2; weak D call: TRBD1 (5 bases). V shed 0 bases and J shed 7 bases, with 12 bases lying between them. The CDR3 sequence is 14 residues long. CDR1 and CDR2 (germline): LNHNV, YYDKDF (reference sequence).